This TCR beta chain is from a study of beta chain features in type 1 diabetes. Overall study context: Cell yields, gender and age were comparable in patients and healthy donors. Study-wide points: Researchers reported that naive, central memory and Treg TCRB repertoires appeared more similar in patients than in healthy donors. In cDNA sequencing, cells with high TCR expression could be over-represented. All four CD4+ subsets from Type 1 diabetes patients carried moderately but significantly shorter TCRB CDR3s. Fewer junction insertions and more nucleotide deletions appeared in type 1 diabetes patients.

Expressed TCRB transcripts were sequenced because the entire RNA isolate underwent reverse transcription. Assay: immunoSEQ multiplex PCR; the TCRdb copy retains only in-frame clones and omits some. The sample holds approximately 270,000 clones; 14% are singletons and the top ten take approximately 0.015%. This CDR3 region has 11 residues. V was clipped by 6 bases and J by 7 bases, with 7 bases between them. In germline, CDR1 is PRHDT, CDR2 FYEKMQ (reference sequence). This clone was counted between two and nine times. Its antigen remains unknown. Other DNA sequences from this sample encode an identical CDR3 as well.

Input material: naive CD4+ T cells from blood. This chain links TRBV13 with TRBJ2-1; no definite D call. The TCR comes from a man aged 30 to 45 with type 1 diabetes. The CDR3 protein is CASSLLNEQFF. DNA for the CDR3: TGTGCCAGCAGTCTTTTAAATGAGCAGTTCTTC.